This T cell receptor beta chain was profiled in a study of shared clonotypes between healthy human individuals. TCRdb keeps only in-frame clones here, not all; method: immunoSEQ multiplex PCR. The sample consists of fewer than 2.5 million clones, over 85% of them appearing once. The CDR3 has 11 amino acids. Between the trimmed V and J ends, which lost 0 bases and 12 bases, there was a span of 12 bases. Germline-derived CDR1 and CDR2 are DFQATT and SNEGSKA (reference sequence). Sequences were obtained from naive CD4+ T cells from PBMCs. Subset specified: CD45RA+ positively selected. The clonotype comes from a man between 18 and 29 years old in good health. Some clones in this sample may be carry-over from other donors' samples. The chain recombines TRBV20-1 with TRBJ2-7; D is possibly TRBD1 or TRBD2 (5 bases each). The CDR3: CSARDLGERYF. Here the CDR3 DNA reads TGCAGTGCTAGAGATCTGGGGGAAAGGTACTTC.